The clone carrying this T cell receptor (beta chain) was observed at least ten times. The antigen remains undetermined. Other nucleotide sequences from this sample produce the same CDR3. The data were obtained in a study of shared clonotypes between healthy human individuals. Study conclusions and caveats: Naive subsets typically showed greater estimated richness than memory subsets. The represented genetic and exposure-history diversity was limited by the small number of donors.

Clones were sequenced by immunoSEQ multiplex PCR, and TCRdb holds only the in-frame ones, with some missing. This table has 950,000 to 1,300,000 clones, about 70% appearing once. CDR1 and CDR2 from the germline V gene are DFQATT and SNEGSKA (reference sequence). The CDR3 is 11 amino acids. The sequenced sample was memory CD4+ T cells sorted from blood. Subset specified: CD45RA-negative fraction. The sequence derives from a man aged 18 to 30 in good health. The chain uses TRBV20-1 and TRBJ1-1, with D perhaps TRBD1 (6 bases). CDR3 region: CRVEQGPEAFF. The CDR3 DNA is TGCAGGGTTGAACAGGGTCCTGAAGCTTTCTTT.